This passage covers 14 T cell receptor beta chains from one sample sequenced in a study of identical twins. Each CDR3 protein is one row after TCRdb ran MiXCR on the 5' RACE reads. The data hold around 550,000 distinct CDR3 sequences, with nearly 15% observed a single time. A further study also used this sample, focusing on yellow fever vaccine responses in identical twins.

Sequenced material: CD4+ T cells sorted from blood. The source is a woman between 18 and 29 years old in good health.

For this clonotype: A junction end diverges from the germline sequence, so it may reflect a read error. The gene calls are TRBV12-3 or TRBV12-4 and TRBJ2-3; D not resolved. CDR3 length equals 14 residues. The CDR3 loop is CASSLGEYGDAQYF. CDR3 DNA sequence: TGTGCCAGCAGTTTAGGCGAGTACGGAGATGCGCAGTATTTT.

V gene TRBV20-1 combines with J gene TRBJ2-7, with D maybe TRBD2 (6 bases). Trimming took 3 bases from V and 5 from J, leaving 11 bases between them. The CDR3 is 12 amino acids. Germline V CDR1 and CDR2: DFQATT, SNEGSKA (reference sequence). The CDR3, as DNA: TGCAGTGCTAGGGGGGGAATTGACGAGCAGTACGTC. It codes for CSARGGIDEQYV.

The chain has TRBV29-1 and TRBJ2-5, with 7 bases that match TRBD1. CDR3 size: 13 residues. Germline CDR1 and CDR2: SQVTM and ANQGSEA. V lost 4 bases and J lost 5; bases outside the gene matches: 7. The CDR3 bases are TGCAGCGTTGCTCGACAGGGTCCGGAGACCCAGTACTTC. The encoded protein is CSVARQGPETQYF.

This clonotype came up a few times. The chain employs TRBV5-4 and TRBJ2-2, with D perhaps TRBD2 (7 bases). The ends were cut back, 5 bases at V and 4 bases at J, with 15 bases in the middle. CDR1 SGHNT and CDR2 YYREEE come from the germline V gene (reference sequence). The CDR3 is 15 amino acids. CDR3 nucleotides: TGTGCCAGCAGGAGAGGGGGGGCTACCACCGGGGAGCTGTTTTTT. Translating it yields CASRRGGATTGELFF.

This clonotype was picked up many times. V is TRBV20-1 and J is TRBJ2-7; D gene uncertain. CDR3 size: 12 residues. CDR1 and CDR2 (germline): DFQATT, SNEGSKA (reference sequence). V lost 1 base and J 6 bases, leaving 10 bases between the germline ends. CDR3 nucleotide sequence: TGCAGTGCTAGAGTACTCCCAAGCGAGCAGTACTTC. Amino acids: CSARVLPSEQYF.

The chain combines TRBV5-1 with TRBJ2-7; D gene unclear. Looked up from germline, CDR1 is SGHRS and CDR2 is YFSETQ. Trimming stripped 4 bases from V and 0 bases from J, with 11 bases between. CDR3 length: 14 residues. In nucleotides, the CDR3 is TGCGCCAGCAGCCCACCCGGAAGCTCCTACGAGCAGTACTTC. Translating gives CASSPPGSSYEQYF.

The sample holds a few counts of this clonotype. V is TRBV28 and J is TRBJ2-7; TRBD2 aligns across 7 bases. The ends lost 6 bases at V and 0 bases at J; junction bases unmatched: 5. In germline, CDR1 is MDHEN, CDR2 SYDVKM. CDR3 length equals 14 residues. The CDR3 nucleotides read TGTGCCAGCAGCCGGTGGACTAGCTCCTACGAGCAGTACTTC. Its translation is CASSRWTSSYEQYF.

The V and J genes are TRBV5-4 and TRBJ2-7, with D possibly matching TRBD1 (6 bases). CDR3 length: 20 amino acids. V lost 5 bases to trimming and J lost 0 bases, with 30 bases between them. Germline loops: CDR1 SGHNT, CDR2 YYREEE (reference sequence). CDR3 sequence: CASSLHRELIYPLSSYEQYV. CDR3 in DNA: TGTGCCAGCAGTTTACACAGGGAGCTTATTTACCCCTTAAGCTCCTACGAGCAGTACGTC.

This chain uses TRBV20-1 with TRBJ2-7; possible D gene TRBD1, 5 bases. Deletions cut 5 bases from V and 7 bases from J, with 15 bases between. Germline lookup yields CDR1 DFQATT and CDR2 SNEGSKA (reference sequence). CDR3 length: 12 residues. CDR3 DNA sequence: TGCAGTGCTTGGGCAGGTTCAGGGGAGCAGTACTTC. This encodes CSAWAGSGEQYF.

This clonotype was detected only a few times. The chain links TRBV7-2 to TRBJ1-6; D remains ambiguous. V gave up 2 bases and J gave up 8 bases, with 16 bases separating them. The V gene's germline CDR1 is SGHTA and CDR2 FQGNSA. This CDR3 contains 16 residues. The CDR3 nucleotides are TGTGCCAGCAGCTTACGAACGGGTTCGTCGGATTCACCCCTCCACTTT. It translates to CASSLRTGSSDSPLHF.

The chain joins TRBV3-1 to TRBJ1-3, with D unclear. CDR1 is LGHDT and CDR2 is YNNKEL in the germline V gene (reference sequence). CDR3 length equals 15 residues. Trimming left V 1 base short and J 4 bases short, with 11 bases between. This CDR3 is CASSQVWQSGNTIYF. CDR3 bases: TGTGCCAGCAGCCAAGTTTGGCAGTCCGGAAACACCATATATTTT.

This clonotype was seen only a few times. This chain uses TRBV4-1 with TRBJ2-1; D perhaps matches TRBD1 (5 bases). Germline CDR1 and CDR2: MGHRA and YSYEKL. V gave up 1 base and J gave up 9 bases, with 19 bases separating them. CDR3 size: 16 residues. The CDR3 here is CASSQVDSPRISEQFF. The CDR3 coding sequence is TGCGCCAGCAGCCAAGTAGACAGCCCAAGGATCAGTGAGCAGTTCTTC.

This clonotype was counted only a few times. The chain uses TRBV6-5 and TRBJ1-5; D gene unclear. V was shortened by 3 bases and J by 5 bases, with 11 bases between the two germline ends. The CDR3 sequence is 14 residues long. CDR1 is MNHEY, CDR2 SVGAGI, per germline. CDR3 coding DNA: TGTGCCAGCAGTTATACCCCGGGCCATCAGCCCCAGCATTTT. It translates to CASSYTPGHQPQHF.

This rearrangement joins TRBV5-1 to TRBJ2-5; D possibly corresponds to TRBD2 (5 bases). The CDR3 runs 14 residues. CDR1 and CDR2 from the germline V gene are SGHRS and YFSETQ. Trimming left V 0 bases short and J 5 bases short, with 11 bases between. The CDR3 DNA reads TGCGCCAGCAGCTTGGACGGGGTAAGGGAGACCCAGTACTTC. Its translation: CASSLDGVRETQYF.